Here is one TCR beta chain with its context. This sample was taken from a study of blood T cell repertoires in COVID-19. In the study overall: Collection of acute and convalescent COVID-19 samples took place in the United States, Italy and Spain.

This study enrolled people aged 18 to 89 from about two dozen US geographic areas. Original processing methods: Estimation of nucleated cell counts was performed using reference gene primer amplification. Data came from immunoSEQ multiplex PCR; TCRdb stores just in-frame clones and leaves some out. Clonal size and the V and J genes are those of that table, whereas D and trimming came from the DNA. This table holds roughly 180,000 clones, approximately 85% found once. Germline CDR1 reads PRHDT; CDR2 reads FYEKMQ (reference sequence). The V gene end was trimmed by 5 bases and the J gene end by 2 bases; junction bases not matched to a gene: 6. The CDR3 runs to 16 residues.

The chain combines TRBV13 with TRBJ2-5; TRBD2 agrees at 12 bases. The origin of this receptor is a middle-aged man who had recovered from COVID-19. Material for sequencing was PBMCs or T cells enriched from blood (not recorded which). The chain's CDR3 is CASSRRLAGEQETQYF. CDR3 DNA: TGTGCCAGCAGCCGTCGACTAGCGGGGGAGCAAGAGACCCAGTACTTC.